This TCR beta chain derives from a study of blood T cells in healthy people across ages. With a J-beta primer mix and a sample-barcoded 5' primer, a second PCR ran about 6 to 11 cycles. TCRdb processed the 5' RACE reads anew with MiXCR; each CDR3 protein has one entry. The sample lists 1.8 million or so distinct CDR3 sequences; about 39% were seen once. The sequenced sample was blood. This receptor was taken from a human donor in good health.

CDR3: CSVATNRDTEAFF. The DNA for the CDR3 is TGCAGCGTAGCAACAAACCGGGACACTGAAGCTTTCTTT. The chain has TRBV29-1 and TRBJ1-1; D not certain. This CDR3 is 13 amino acids long. Germline CDR1 SQVTM, CDR2 ANQGSEA. V lost 6 bases, J lost 3 bases, and 14 bases lay in between. The full variable domain, with the rest looked up from reference TRBV29-1 and TRBJ1-1, is SAVISQKPSRDICQRGTSLTIQCQVDSQVTMMFWYRQQPGQSLTLIATANQGSEATYESGFVIDKFPISRPNLTFSTLTVSNMSPEDSSIYLCSVATNRDTEAFFGQGTRLTVV.